Listed below are T cell receptor beta chains from one sample, sequenced in a study of blood T cells in healthy people across ages. MiXCR, run by TCRdb on the 5' RACE reads, gives a single entry per CDR3 protein. Of around 320,000 distinct CDR3 sequences in the sample, less than 30% were seen once. The sample consisted of blood. These receptors all stem from a woman in her seventies in good health. Both conserved end residues are part of each CDR3. Fields, in order: D gene, V gene, clone size, J gene, CDR3 DNA, CDR3 protein. A D gene is named only where the DNA matches it firmly. Clone size is shown for a subset of rows, as once, few, many or a class of expanded clone.

.	TRBV18	few	TRBJ1-3	TGTGCCAGCTCAGCCGTCGGGGGCGGTATCTCTGGAAACACCATATATTTT	CASSAVGGGISGNTIYF
TRBD2	TRBV5-1	.	TRBJ2-5	TGCGCCAGCAGCTTGGTCGGTAGCGGGGCCCGAGAGACCCAGTACTTC	CASSLVGSGARETQYF
.	TRBV5-1	few	TRBJ1-5	TGCGCCAGCAGCTTGGACGGGGACGGACAGCCCCAGCATTTT	CASSLDGDGQPQHF
.	TRBV12-3/TRBV12-4	.	TRBJ1-1	TGTGCCAGCAGTTTAGCCTCGGGCCGGAACACTGGAGCTTTCTTT	CASSLASGRNTGAFF
TRBD2	TRBV20-1	.	TRBJ2-7	TGCAGTGCTAGGGGGACTACCCCATCCTACGAGCAGTACTTC	CSARGTTPSYEQYF
.	TRBV4-1	.	TRBJ1-4	TGCGCCAGCAGCCGGGAACAAAGGAACCCTAATGAAGAACTGTTTTTT	CASSREQRNPNEELFF
TRBD2	TRBV5-1	few	TRBJ2-1	TGCGCCAGCAGCTGGCCCGAAGCGGGAGTTACGGGTGAGCAGTTCTTC	CASSWPEAGVTGEQFF
.	TRBV9	.	TRBJ2-1	TGTGCCAGCAGCCCAAGGACTGCCTATAGCGATGAGCAGTTCTTC	CASSPRTAYSDEQFF
.	TRBV20-1	few	TRBJ2-7	TGCAGTGCTAACGACAGGGAGGGGCCCTACGAGCAGTACTTC	CSANDREGPYEQYF
.	TRBV28	.	TRBJ2-7	TGTGCCAGCAGCTCGAACAGGGTTTTGATCCCCTACGAGCAGTACTTC	CASSSNRVLIPYEQYF
.	TRBV5-4	.	TRBJ1-2	TGTGCCAGCAGCTTGAGGACGGAGCTGCTCTATGGCTACACCTTC	CASSLRTELLYGYTF
TRBD1	TRBV10-3	.	TRBJ1-4	TGTGCCATCAGGAGTGGGACAGGGGGAGATGAAAAACTGTTTTTT	CAIRSGTGGDEKLFF
.	TRBV20-1	.	TRBJ1-4	TGCAGTGCTAGAGATCTGATCCTTAATGAAAAACTGTTTTTT	CSARDLILNEKLFF
.	TRBV28	.	TRBJ2-2	TGTGCCAGCCTTGCGGGGAGCACCGGGGAGCTGTTTTTT	CASLAGSTGELFF
TRBD2	TRBV4-2	.	TRBJ2-2	TGTGCCAGCAGCCAAGGAGGACTAGCGGGGGACATAGCGAACACCGGGGAGCTGTTTTTT	CASSQGGLAGDIANTGELFF
TRBD2	TRBV12-3/TRBV12-4	few	TRBJ2-2	TGTGCCAGCAGCCCTTTGACTAGCGTAGCCGGGGAGCTGTTTTTT	CASSPLTSVAGELFF
TRBD1	TRBV28	many	TRBJ1-4	TGTGCCAGCAGTGGACAGGGGGCAGGAGAAAAACTGTTTTTT	CASSGQGAGEKLFF
.	TRBV5-1	once	TRBJ2-2	TGCGCCAGCACCCCATCCTCTAACACCGGGGAGCTGTTTTTT	CASTPSSNTGELFF
TRBD1	TRBV15	.	TRBJ2-1	TGTGCCACCAGCTTACGCCAGACCAGGGGGAATGAGCAGTTCTTC	CATSLRQTRGNEQFF
.	TRBV10-3	.	TRBJ2-7	TGTGCCACCCCTACAAACGGACAGGGAGGGCCCTACGAGCAGTACTTC	CATPTNGQGGPYEQYF
TRBD1	TRBV6-1	.	TRBJ2-7	TGTGCCAGCAGTAAGCCCCCCGGGACAGGAACGGACGAGCAGTACTTC	CASSKPPGTGTDEQYF
TRBD1	TRBV6-6	.	TRBJ2-7	TGTGCCGGCAGGGGGACAGAACCCTACGAGCAGTACTTC	CAGRGTEPYEQYF
.	TRBV7-9	few	TRBJ2-2	TGTGCCAGCAGCCTCAGGGAAAAGAACACCGGGGAGCTGTTTTTT	CASSLREKNTGELFF
.	TRBV20-1	.	TRBJ1-2	TGCAGTGCTAAAATATCTAACTATGGCTACACCTTC	CSAKISNYGYTF
TRBD2	TRBV4-3	many	TRBJ2-1	TGCGCCAGCAGCCAAGGAAGCCTCGGACTAGCGGGAGGGAATGAGCAGTTCTTC	CASSQGSLGLAGGNEQFF
TRBD1	TRBV7-9	many	TRBJ1-2	TGTGCCAGCAGCAGAGGGACAGAAGTTTTCTATGGCTACACCTTC	CASSRGTEVFYGYTF
.	TRBV7-2	.	TRBJ2-1	TGTGCCGGCAGCTCCCCGTGGGGCCAGGCAGGTGAGCAGTTCTTC	CAGSSPWGQAGEQFF
.	TRBV12-3/TRBV12-4	.	TRBJ1-1	TGTGCCAGCAGTGCCCGGACAGAAAACACTGAAGCTTTCTTT	CASSARTENTEAFF
.	TRBV28	few	TRBJ2-5	TGTGCCAGCAGTCCCCAGGGAATAAAGACCCAGTACTTC	CASSPQGIKTQYF
.	TRBV20-1	.	TRBJ2-6	TGCAGTGCTAGACGAAACAGGGACTCTGGGGCCAACGCCCTGACTTTC	CSARRNRDSGANALTF
.	TRBV4-2	few	TRBJ2-1	TGTGCCGGCAGCCAAGATTGGTCAACGGGGGATGAGCAGTTCTTC	CAGSQDWSTGDEQFF
.	TRBV27	.	TRBJ2-1	TGTGCCAGCAATAGCGTGCCCAAGAACAATGAGCAGTTCTTC	CASNSVPKNNEQFF
TRBD1	TRBV18	few	TRBJ2-7	TGTGCCAGCTCCCCCCGGGGACAGGGATCCTACGAGCAGTACTTC	CASSPRGQGSYEQYF
TRBD2	TRBV6-2/TRBV6-3	.	TRBJ2-7	TGTGCCAGCAGTTACAACGGACTAGTACCCCACGAGCAGTACTTC	CASSYNGLVPHEQYF
.	TRBV15	.	TRBJ2-1	TGTGCCACCAGCAGAGAAGGGAGGCCGTACAATGAGCAGTTCTTC	CATSREGRPYNEQFF
TRBD1	TRBV7-2	.	TRBJ2-5	TGTGCCAGCAGCTTAGGGAGGACAGGGCTGGGGACCCAGTACTTC	CASSLGRTGLGTQYF
TRBD2	TRBV20-1	.	TRBJ2-1	TGCAGTGCACCACGGGGGTCTAGCGGGAGTCGCAATGAGCAGTTCTTC	CSAPRGSSGSRNEQFF
TRBD1	TRBV12-3/TRBV12-4	once	TRBJ1-1	TGTGCCAGCAGTTTAGAACAGGGGATCCTTCAGAACACTGAAGCTTTCTTT	CASSLEQGILQNTEAFF
.	TRBV12-3/TRBV12-4	few	TRBJ2-2	TGTGCCAGCAGTCCCCCCGCGTTCCGAGGCACCGGGGAGCTGTTTTTT	CASSPPAFRGTGELFF
.	TRBV20-1	once	TRBJ2-7	TGCAGTGCTAGTTTTGGCAGGGGACTGGGCGAGCAGTACTTC	CSASFGRGLGEQYF
.	TRBV18	few	TRBJ2-7	TGTGCCAGCTCACCGAGCAAGGGCCTATACGAGCAGTACTTC	CASSPSKGLYEQYF
.	TRBV7-2	.	TRBJ2-3	TGCGCCAGCAGCTCGTCAGATACGCAGTATTTT	CASSSSDTQYF
TRBD1	TRBV18	.	TRBJ2-7	TGTGCCAGCTCAAAGCCGCCGGGACAGGGTTATTACGAGCAGTACTTC	CASSKPPGQGYYEQYF
.	TRBV4-1	.	TRBJ1-1	TGCGCCAGCAGCCAAGGTCTCGGGGCCGCGGGGACTGAAGCTTTCTTT	CASSQGLGAAGTEAFF
TRBD1	TRBV12-3/TRBV12-4	.	TRBJ2-7	TGTGCCAGCAGTTCCCAGGGGGTCGAGCAGTACTTC	CASSSQGVEQYF
TRBD2	TRBV4-1	.	TRBJ2-5	TGCGCCAGCAGCCAGGGTAGCGGGAAGATATTAGAGACCCAGTACTTC	CASSQGSGKILETQYF
.	TRBV28	few	TRBJ2-7	TGTGCCAGCAGTGAGGGTGCCCCCTACGAGCAGTACTTC	CASSEGAPYEQYF
.	TRBV29-1	few	TRBJ1-2	TGCAGCGTTGGTACCCGCTCTAACTATGGCTACACCTTC	CSVGTRSNYGYTF
.	TRBV20-1	.	TRBJ2-7	TGCAGTGCTGCAGGGACGGACAACCACCCTTCCTACGAGCAGTACTTC	CSAAGTDNHPSYEQYF
TRBD2	TRBV3-1	few	TRBJ2-7	TGTGCCAGCAACCAAGGGACTAGCGGGGTCTACGAGCAGTACTTC	CASNQGTSGVYEQYF
TRBD1	TRBV28	few	TRBJ1-4	TGTGCCAGCAGTGGGACAGGGCTCGAAAAACTGTTTTTT	CASSGTGLEKLFF
.	TRBV6-2/TRBV6-3	.	TRBJ2-7	TGTGCCAGCAGTTACGGTGGCGAGCAGTACTTC	CASSYGGEQYF
.	TRBV29-1	few	TRBJ2-7	TGCAGCGTTGAACGGGACCTCAGAGGAGAGCAGTACTTC	CSVERDLRGEQYF
TRBD2	TRBV7-2	few	TRBJ2-1	TGTGCCAGCAGCGAGGGGGGACTAGCTTTAGTGCAGTTCTTC	CASSEGGLALVQFF
.	TRBV20-1	few	TRBJ2-3	TGCAGTGGGAACAGGGACCCGTCGGCAGATACGCAGTATTTT	CSGNRDPSADTQYF
.	TRBV10-3	.	TRBJ2-3	TGTGCCATGGGCACAGATACGCAGTATTTT	CAMGTDTQYF
TRBD1	TRBV28	.	TRBJ1-5	TGTGCCAGCAGTTTTCTTGACAGGGACAATCAGCCCCAGCATTTT	CASSFLDRDNQPQHF
TRBD1	TRBV29-1	few	TRBJ1-4	TGCAGCGGGGGACAGGCCCTTGGGGAAAAACTGTTTTTT	CSGGQALGEKLFF
.	TRBV12-3/TRBV12-4	.	TRBJ1-2	TGTGCCAGCAGTTTAACCGGGGGACACTATGGCTACACCTTC	CASSLTGGHYGYTF